This TCR beta chain was identified in a study of cytomegalovirus exposure and HLA in healthy donors (dated 2017 in TCRdb). General notes on the study: A later analysis indicated that the 120 validation repertoires were generated on the platform also employed for the 666 repertoires of the first cohort. The aim of the study was to test whether cataloging public T cell receptors could identify signatures of past pathogen exposure. To predict cytomegalovirus infection status, the study combined high-throughput TCR immunosequencing, statistical association of individual TCRs with disease status, and machine learning. In addition to the first cohort of approximately 650 subjects, a separate validation cohort of approximately 130 different subjects was used.

Separate from the approximately 690-subject first cohort, the validation cohort of some 130 subjects was the group to which the donors belonged. Library creation used the immunoSEQ multiplex PCR assay. Processing in the source paper ran as follows. A statistical classification framework was developed to diagnose cytomegalovirus status using the catalog of TCR beta chain sequences. TCRdb retrieved this table from immuneACCESS and kept in-frame rearrangements only. Not all clones are present; in checked studies, unresolved V genes account for under half, and no reason is known for the remainder. For V, J and clone size, that table is used; D and trimming come from the DNA. The sample table lists about 49,000 clones, roughly 94% of them with a count of one. The ten top clones hold less than 9.5% of the sample. Points the paper makes about the study in general: The validation cohort had no HLA typing available for a later analysis, so co-occurrence within that cohort was assessed over all 120 or so repertoires. Across donors, most TCR sequences were observed very rarely, whereas some public TCRs were present in many individuals. Of the cluster scores, 90% to 95% were above 0 in a later analysis, which found that TCRs clustered in the first cohort also tended to co-occur in the 120 or so validation repertoires. The classifier was reported to diagnose cytomegalovirus status with high specificity and sensitivity in both the original and validation cohorts. It was suggested by the authors that the approach could potentially be generalized to other disease states and immunological phenotypes. A few of the identified cytomegalovirus-associated TCR beta chains were confirmed in vitro to be specific for cytomegalovirus antigens. In the study, roughly 160 TCR beta chains were listed as associated with cytomegalovirus.

Remarks on this clone: The target of this receptor is not known. No per-base quality is available; no much larger clone lies one base away.

The TCR originated in a woman between 18 and 29 years old in good health and CMV-seropositive. Sequencing input: PBMCs.

Read as DNA, the sequence is TGCAGCGTTGAAGGTTTAGCGGGAGCTCTATACAATGAGCAGTTCTTC. Its protein is CSVEGLAGALYNEQFF. The chain joins TRBV29-1 to TRBJ2-1; 9 bases in between match TRBD2. Per the germline V gene, SQVTM is the CDR1 and ANQGSEA is the CDR2. Germline trimming amounts to 1 base on V and 4 bases on J, with 8 as the count of junction bases outside the gene matches. Taken from cysteine to phenylalanine, the CDR3 has 16 residues. Solely the CDR3 DNA is kept, with 48 bases framed from the first base.